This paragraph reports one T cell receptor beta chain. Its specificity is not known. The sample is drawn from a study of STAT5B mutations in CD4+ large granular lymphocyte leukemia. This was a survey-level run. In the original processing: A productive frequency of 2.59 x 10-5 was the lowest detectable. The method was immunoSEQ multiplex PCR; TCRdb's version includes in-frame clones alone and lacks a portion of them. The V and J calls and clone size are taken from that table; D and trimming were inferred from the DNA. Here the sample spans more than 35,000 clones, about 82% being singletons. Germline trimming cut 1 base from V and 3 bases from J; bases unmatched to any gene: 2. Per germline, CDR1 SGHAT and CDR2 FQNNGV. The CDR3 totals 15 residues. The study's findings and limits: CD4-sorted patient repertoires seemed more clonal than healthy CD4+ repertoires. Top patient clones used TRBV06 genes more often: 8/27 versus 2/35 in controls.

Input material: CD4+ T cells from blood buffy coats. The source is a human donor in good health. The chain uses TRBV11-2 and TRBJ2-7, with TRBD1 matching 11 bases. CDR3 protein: CASSLGGTGGYEQYF. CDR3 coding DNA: TGTGCCAGCAGCTTAGGGGGGACAGGGGGCTACGAGCAGTACTTC.